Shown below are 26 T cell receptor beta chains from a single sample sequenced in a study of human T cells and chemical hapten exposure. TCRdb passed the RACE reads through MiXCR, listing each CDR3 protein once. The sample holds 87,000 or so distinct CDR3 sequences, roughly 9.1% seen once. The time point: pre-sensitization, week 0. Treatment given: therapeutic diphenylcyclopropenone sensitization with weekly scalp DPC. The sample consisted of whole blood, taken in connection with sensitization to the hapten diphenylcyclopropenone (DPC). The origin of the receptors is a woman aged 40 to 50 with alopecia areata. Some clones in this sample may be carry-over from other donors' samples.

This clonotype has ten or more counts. The CDR3 loop reads CASSWGTGGSHEQFF. Here the CDR3 DNA reads TGTGCCAGCAGTTGGGGGACAGGGGGTTCTCATGAGCAGTTCTTC. This sequence joins TRBV27 and TRBJ2-1; TRBD1 matches at 11 bases. The J segment lost 8 bases and the V segment lost 4 bases, leaving 7 bases of the junction unmatched. Germline CDR1 is MNHEY and CDR2 is SMNVEV (reference sequence). CDR3 size: 15 residues.

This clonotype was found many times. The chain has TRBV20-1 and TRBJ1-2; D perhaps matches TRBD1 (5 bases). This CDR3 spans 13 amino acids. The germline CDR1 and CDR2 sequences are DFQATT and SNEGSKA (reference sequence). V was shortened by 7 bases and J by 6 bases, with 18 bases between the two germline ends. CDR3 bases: TGCAGTGGGTTGGCGGGGGGAGGGAATGGCTACACCTTC. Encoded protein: CSGLAGGGNGYTF.

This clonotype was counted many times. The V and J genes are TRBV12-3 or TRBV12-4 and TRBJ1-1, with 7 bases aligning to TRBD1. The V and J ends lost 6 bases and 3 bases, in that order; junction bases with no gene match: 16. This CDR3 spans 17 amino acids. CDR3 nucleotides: TGTGCCAGCAGAGGACAGGTTTGGGTATCTGCGGACACTGAAGCTTTCTTT. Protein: CASRGQVWVSADTEAFF.

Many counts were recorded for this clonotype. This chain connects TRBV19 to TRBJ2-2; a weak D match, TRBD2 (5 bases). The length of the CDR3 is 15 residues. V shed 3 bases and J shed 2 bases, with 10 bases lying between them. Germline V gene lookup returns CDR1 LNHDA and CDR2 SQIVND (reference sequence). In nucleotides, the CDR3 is TGTGCCAGTAGTATTTCCACTAGTAACACCGGGGAGCTGTTTTTT. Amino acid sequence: CASSISTSNTGELFF.

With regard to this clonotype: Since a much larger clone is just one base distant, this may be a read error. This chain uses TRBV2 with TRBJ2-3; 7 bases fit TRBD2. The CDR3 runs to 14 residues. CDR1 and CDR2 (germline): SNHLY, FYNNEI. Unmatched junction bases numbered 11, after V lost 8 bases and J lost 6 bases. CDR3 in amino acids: CASVRNQGGDTQYF. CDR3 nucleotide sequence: TGTGCCAGCGTGAGGAATCAGGGAGGGGATACGCAGTATTTT.

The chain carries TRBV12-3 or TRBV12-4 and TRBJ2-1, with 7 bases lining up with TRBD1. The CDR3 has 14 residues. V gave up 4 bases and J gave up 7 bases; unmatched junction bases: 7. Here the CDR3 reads CASSSTGVSNEQFF. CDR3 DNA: TGTGCCAGCAGTTCCACAGGGGTGTCAAATGAGCAGTTCTTC.

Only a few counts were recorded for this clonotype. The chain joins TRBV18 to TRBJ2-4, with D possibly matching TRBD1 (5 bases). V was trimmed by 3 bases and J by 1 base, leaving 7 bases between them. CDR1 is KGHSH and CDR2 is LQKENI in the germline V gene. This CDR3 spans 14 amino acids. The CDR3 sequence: CASSPGPAKNIQYF. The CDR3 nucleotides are TGTGCCAGCTCACCGGGGCCCGCCAAAAACATTCAGTACTTC.

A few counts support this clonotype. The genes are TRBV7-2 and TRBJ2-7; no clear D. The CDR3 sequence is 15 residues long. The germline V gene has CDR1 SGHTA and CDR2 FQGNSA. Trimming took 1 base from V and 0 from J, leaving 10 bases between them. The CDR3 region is CASSLVLGTSYEQYF. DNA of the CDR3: TGTGCCAGCAGCTTAGTTCTGGGAACCTCCTACGAGCAGTACTTC.

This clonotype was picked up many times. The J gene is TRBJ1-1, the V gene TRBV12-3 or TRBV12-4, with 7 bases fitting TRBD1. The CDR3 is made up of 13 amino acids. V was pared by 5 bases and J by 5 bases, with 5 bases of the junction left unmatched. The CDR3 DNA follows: TGTGCCAGCAGTACACTACAGGGGACTGAAGCTTTCTTT. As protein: CASSTLQGTEAFF.

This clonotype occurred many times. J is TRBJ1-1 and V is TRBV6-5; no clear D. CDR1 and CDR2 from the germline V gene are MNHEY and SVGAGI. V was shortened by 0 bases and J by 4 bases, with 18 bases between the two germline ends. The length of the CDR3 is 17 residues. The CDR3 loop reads CASSYSVGSIRGTEAFF. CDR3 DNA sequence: TGTGCCAGCAGTTACTCGGTGGGGAGTATTAGAGGCACTGAAGCTTTCTTT.

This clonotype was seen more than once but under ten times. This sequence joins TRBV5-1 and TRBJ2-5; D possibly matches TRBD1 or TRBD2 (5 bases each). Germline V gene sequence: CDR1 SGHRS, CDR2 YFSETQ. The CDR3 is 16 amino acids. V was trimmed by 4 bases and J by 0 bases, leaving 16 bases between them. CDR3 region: CASSPGSTAYQETQYF. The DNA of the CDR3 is TGCGCCAGCAGCCCGGGATCGACAGCCTACCAAGAGACCCAGTACTTC. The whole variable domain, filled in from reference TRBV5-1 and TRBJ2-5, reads KAGVTQTPRYLIKTRGQQVTLSCSPISGHRSVSWYQQTPGQGLQFLFEYFSETQRNKGNFPGRFSGRQFSNSRSEMNVSTLELGDSALYLCASSPGSTAYQETQYFGPGTRLLVL.

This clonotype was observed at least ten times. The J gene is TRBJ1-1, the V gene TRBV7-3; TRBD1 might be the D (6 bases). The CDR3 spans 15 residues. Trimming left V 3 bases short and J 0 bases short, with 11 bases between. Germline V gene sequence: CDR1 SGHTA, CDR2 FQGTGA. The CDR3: CASSFGQGLNTEAFF. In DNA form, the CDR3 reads TGTGCCAGCAGCTTCGGGCAGGGGTTGAACACTGAAGCTTTCTTT. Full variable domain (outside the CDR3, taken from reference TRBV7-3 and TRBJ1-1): GAGVSQTPSNKVTEKGKYVELRCDPISGHTALYWYRQSLGQGPEFLIYFQGTGAADDSGLPNDRFFAVRPEGSVSTLKIQRTERGDSAVYLCASSFGQGLNTEAFFGQGTRLTVV.

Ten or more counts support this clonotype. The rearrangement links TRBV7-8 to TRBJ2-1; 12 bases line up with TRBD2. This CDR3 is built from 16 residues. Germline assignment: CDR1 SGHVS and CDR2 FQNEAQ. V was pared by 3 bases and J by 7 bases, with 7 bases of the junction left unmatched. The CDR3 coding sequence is TGTGCCAGCAGCTTCAGACTAGCGGGGGCCGGTAATGAGCAGTTCTTC. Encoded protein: CASSFRLAGAGNEQFF.

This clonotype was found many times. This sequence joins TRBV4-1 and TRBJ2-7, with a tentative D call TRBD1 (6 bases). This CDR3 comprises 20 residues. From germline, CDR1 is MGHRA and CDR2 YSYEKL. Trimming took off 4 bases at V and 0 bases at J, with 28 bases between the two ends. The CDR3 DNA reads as TGCGCCAGCAGCCCTTGGTCTATAAGCAGGGGAATCGTTACCTCCTACGAGCAGTACTTC. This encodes CASSPWSISRGIVTSYEQYF.

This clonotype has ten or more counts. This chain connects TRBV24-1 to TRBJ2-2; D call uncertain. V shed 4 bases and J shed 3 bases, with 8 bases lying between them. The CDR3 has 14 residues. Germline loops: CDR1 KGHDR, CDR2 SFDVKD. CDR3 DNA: TGTGCCACCAGTGACCAAGACCACACCGGGGAGCTGTTTTTT. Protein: CATSDQDHTGELFF.

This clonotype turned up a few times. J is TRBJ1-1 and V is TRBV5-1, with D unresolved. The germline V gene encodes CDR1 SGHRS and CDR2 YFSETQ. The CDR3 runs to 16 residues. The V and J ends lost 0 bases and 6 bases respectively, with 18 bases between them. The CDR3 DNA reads TGCGCCAGCAGCTTGGGGGCTACGCTCTCAGACGCTGAAGCTTTCTTT. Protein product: CASSLGATLSDAEAFF.

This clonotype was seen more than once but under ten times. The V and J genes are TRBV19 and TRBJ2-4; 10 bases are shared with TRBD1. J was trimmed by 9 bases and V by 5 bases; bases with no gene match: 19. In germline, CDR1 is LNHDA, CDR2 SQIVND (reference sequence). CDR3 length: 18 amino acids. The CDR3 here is CASSPGTGAAPQWGIQYF. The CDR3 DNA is TGTGCCAGTAGTCCCGGGACAGGGGCGGCCCCCCAATGGGGCATTCAGTACTTC.

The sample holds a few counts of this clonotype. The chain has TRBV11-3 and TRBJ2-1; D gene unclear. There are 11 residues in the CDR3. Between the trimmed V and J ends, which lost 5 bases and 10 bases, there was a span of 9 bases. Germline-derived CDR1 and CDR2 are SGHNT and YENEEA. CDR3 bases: TGTGCCAGCAGCCGTGACGGCGAGCAGTTCTTC. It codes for CASSRDGEQFF.

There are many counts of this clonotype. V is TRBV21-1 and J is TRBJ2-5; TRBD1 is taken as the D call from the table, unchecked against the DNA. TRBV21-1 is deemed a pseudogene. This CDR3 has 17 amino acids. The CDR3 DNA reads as TGTGCCAGCAGCAAAGGATCCCACCGGGACAACCAAGAGACCCAGTACTTC. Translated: CASSKGSHRDNQETQYF.

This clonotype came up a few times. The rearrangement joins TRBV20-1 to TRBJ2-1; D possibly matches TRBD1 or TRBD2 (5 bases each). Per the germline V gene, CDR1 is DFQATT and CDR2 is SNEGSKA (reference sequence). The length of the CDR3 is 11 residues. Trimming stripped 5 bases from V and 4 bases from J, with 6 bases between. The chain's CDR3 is CSAGGYNEQFF. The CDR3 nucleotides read TGCAGTGCTGGGGGATACAATGAGCAGTTCTTC.

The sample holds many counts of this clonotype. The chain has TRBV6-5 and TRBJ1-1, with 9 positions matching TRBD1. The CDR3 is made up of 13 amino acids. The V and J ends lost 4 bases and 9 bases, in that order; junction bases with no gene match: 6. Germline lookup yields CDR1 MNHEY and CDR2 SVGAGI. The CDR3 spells CASSFTGGRKAFF. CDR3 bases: TGTGCCAGCAGTTTCACAGGGGGCCGTAAAGCTTTCTTT.

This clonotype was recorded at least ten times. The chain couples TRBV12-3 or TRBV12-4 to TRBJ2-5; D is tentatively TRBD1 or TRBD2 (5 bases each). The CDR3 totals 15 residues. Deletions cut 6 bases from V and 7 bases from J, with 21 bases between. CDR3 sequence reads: CASRGTGTGTGTQYF. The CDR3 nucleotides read TGTGCCAGCAGGGGAACCGGGACCGGCACCGGGACCCAGTACTTC.

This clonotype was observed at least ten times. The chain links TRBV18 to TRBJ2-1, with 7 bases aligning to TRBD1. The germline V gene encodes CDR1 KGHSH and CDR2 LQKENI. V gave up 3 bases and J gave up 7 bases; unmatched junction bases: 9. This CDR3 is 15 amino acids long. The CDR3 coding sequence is TGTGCCAGCTCACCCGACAGGGTCCGGAATAATGAGCAGTTCTTC. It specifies CASSPDRVRNNEQFF.

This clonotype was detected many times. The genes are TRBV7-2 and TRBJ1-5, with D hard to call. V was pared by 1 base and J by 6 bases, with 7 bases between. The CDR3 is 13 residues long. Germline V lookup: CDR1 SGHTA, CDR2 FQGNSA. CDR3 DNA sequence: TGTGCCAGCAGCTTAGTCGGTGGTCAGCCCCAGCATTTT. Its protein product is CASSLVGGQPQHF.

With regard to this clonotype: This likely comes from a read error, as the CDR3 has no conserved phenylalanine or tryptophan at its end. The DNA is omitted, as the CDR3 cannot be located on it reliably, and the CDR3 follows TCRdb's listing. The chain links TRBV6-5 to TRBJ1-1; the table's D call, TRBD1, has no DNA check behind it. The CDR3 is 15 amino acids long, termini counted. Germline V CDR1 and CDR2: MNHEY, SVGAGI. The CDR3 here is CASSWGPRDGTEVFL.

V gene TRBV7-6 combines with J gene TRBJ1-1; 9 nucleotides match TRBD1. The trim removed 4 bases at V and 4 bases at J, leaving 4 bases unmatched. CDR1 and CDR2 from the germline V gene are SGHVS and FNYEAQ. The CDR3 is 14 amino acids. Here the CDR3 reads CASSSWTGATEAFF. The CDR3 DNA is TGTGCCAGCAGCTCGTGGACAGGGGCCACTGAAGCTTTCTTT.